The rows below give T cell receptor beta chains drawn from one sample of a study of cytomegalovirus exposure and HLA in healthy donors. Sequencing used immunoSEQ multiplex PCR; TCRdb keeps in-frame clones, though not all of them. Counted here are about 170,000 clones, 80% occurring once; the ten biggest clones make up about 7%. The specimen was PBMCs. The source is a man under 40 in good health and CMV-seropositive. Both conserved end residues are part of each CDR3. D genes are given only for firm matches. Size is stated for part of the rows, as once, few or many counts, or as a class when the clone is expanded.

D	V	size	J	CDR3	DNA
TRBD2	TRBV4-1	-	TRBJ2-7	CASSQQYRDYLSVTYEQYF	TGCGCCAGCAGCCAACAGTACCGGGACTACCTTTCGGTGACCTACGAGCAGTACTTC
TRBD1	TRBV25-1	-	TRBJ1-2	CASSEWRRGTYGYTF	TGTGCCAGCAGTGAATGGCGCAGGGGGACTTATGGCTACACCTTC
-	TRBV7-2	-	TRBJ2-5	CASSLVFGEHETQYF	TGTGCCAGCAGCTTAGTGTTCGGGGAGCACGAGACCCAGTACTTC
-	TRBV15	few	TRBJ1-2	CATSRELHDRPNYGYTF	TGTGCCACCAGCAGAGAGCTTCACGACAGACCCAACTATGGCTACACCTTC
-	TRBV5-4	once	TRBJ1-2	CASSSGAINYGYTF	TGTGCCAGCAGCTCAGGGGCAATTAACTATGGCTACACCTTC
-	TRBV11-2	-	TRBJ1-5	CASSLDRRSNQPQHF	TGTGCCAGCAGCTTAGACAGGCGTAGCAATCAGCCCCAGCATTTT
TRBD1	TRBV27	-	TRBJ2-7	CASSSGQRGRQYF	TGTGCCAGCAGTTCGGGACAGAGAGGTAGGCAGTACTTC
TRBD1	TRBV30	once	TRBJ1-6	CAWMPGLGQTNSPLHF	TGTGCCTGGATGCCGGGTCTGGGACAGACGAATTCACCCCTCCACTTT
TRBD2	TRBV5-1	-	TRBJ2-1	CASSFTSGGASYNEQFF	TGCGCCAGCAGCTTTACTAGCGGGGGGGCAAGCTACAATGAGCAGTTCTTC
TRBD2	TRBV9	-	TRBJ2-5	CASSVGPGRGQETQYF	TGTGCCAGCAGCGTAGGTCCGGGGAGGGGACAAGAGACCCAGTACTTC
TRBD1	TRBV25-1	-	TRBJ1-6	CASSESRQGANSPLHF	TGTGCCAGCAGTGAATCGCGACAGGGGGCAAATTCACCCCTCCACTTT
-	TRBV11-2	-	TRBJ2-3	CASSSRTQITDTQYF	TGTGCCAGCAGCTCGAGGACACAGATCACAGATACGCAGTATTTT
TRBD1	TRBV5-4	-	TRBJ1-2	CASSGTGFGYYGYTF	TGTGCCAGCAGCGGGACAGGGTTTGGTTACTATGGCTACACCTTC
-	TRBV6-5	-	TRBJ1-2	CASSSPRANYGYTF	TGTGCCAGCAGTTCCCCCAGGGCTAACTATGGCTACACCTTC
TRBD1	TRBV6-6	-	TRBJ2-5	CATRQGVGETQYF	TGTGCCACCCGACAGGGAGTGGGAGAGACCCAGTACTTC
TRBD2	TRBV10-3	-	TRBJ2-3	CAITSGGSTDTQYF	TGTGCCATCACCTCGGGGGGGAGCACAGATACGCAGTATTTT
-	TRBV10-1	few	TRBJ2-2	CASSRTVVGELFF	TGCGCCAGCAGTAGGACTGTAGTTGGGGAGCTGTTTTTT
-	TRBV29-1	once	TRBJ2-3	CSVEGSWTTDTQYF	TGCAGCGTTGAAGGGAGCTGGACTACAGATACGCAGTATTTT
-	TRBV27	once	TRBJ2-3	CASSGGRGTDTQYF	TGTGCCAGCTCGGGGGGCAGGGGCACAGATACGCAGTATTTT
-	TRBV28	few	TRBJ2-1	CASSSPGGHGFNEQFF	TGTGCCAGCAGCTCCCCCGGGGGGCACGGGTTCAATGAGCAGTTCTTC
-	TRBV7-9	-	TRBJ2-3	CSSSLFPGSVSTDTQYF	TGTTCCAGCAGCTTATTTCCAGGGTCGGTGAGCACAGATACGCAGTATTTT
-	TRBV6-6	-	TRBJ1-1	CASSYEGTEAFF	TGTGCCAGCAGTTACGAGGGCACTGAAGCTTTCTTT
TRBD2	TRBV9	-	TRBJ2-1	CASSVAGGSYNEQFF	TGTGCCAGCAGCGTAGCGGGGGGTTCCTACAATGAGCAGTTCTTC
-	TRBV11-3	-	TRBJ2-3	CASSTLSGTDTQYF	TGTGCCAGCAGCACACTGTCCGGGACAGATACGCAGTATTTT
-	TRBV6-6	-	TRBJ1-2	CASSYARIRSGYTF	TGTGCCAGCAGTTACGCTAGGATCCGATCTGGCTACACCTTC
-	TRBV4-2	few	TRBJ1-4	CASSQDGQVNEKLFF	TGTGCCAGCAGCCAAGATGGGCAGGTTAATGAAAAACTGTTTTTT
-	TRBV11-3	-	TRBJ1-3	CASSFQDTVGNTIYF	TGTGCCAGCAGCTTCCAGGACACGGTTGGAAACACCATATATTTT
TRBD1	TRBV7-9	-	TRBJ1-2	CASSLAEGQYGYTF	TGTGCCAGCAGCTTAGCAGAGGGACAGTATGGCTACACCTTC
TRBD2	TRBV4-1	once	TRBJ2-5	CASSQGSAGGLSETQYF	TGCGCCAGCAGCCAAGGGTCAGCGGGGGGCCTCTCAGAGACCCAGTACTTC
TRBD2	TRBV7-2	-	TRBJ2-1	CASSLGGGVLRGEQFF	TGTGCCAGCAGCTTAGGCGGGGGGGTACTACGTGGTGAGCAGTTCTTC
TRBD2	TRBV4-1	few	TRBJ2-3	CASSPSLAGGARDTQYF	TGCGCCAGCAGCCCAAGCCTGGCCGGGGGGGCCAGAGATACGCAGTATTTT
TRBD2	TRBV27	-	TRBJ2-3	CASSPVAGGRTDTQYF	TGTGCCAGCAGTCCAGTAGCGGGAGGAAGGACAGATACGCAGTATTTT
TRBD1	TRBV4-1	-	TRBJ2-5	CASSQEGRGIQETQYF	TGCGCCAGCAGCCAAGAGGGCAGGGGGATCCAAGAGACCCAGTACTTC
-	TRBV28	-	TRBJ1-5	CASNILNQPQHF	TGTGCCAGCAATATTCTGAATCAGCCCCAGCATTTT
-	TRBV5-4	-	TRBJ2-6	CASSLGPGANVLTF	TGTGCCAGCAGTTTGGGGCCTGGGGCCAACGTCCTGACTTTC
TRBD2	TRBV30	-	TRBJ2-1	CAWSETSGTNNEQFF	TGTGCCTGGAGTGAGACTAGCGGGACAAACAATGAGCAGTTCTTC
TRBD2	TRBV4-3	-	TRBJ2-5	CASSQDFGGLAGETQYF	TGCGCCAGCAGCCAAGATTTCGGGGGCCTAGCGGGGGAGACCCAGTACTTC
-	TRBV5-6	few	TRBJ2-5	CASSFWGGAETQYF	TGTGCCAGCAGCTTTTGGGGGGGGGCGGAGACCCAGTACTTC
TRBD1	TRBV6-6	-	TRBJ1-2	CASREGAGGYTF	TGTGCCAGCAGGGAGGGGGCTGGAGGCTACACCTTC
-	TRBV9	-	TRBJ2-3	CASSVEGGRADPQYF	TGTGCCAGCAGCGTAGAGGGCGGGCGGGCTGATCCGCAGTATTTT
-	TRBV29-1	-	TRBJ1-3	CSVGEGPGAGNTIYF	TGCAGCGTTGGGGAAGGTCCGGGGGCTGGAAACACCATATATTTT
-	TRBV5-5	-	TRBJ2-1	CASSEQGRDEQFF	TGTGCCAGCAGCGAGCAGGGGCGGGATGAGCAGTTCTTC
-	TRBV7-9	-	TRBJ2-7	CASSFQGSYEQYF	TGTGCCAGCAGCTTCCAGGGGAGTTACGAGCAGTACTTC
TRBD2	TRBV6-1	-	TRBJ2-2	CASWLRAAGDGELFF	TGTGCCAGCTGGTTACGGGCCGCGGGGGACGGGGAGCTGTTTTTT
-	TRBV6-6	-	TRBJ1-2	CASSSRTLLRSYGYTF	TGTGCCAGCAGTTCTCGGACACTACTCCGTTCCTATGGCTACACCTTC